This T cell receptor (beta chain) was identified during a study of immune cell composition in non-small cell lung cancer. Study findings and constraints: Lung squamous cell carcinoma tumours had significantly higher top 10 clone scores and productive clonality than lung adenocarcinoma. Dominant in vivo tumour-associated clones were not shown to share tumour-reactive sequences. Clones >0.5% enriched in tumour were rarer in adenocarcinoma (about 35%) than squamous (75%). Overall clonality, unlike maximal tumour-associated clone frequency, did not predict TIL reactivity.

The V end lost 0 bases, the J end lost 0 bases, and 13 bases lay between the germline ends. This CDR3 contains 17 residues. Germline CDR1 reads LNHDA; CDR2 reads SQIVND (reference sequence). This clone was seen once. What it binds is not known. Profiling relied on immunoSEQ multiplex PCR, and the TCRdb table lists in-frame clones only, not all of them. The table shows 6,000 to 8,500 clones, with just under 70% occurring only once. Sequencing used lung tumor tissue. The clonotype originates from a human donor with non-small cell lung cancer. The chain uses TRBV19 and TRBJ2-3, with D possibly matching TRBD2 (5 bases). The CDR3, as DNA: TGTGCCAGTAGTATAGATGAAACTAGTTTAAGCACAGATACGCAGTATTTT. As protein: CASSIDETSLSTDTQYF.